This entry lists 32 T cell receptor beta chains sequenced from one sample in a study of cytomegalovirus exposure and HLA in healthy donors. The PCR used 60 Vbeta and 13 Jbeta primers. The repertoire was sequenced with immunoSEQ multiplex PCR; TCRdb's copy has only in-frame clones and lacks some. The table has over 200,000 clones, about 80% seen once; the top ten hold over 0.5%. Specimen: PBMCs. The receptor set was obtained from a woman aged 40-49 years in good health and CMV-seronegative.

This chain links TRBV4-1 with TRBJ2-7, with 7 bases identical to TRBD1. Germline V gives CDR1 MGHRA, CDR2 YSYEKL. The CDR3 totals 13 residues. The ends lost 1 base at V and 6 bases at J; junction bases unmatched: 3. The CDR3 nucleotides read TGCGCCAGCAGCCAAGTGACAGGGTTCGAGCAGTACTTC. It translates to CASSQVTGFEQYF.

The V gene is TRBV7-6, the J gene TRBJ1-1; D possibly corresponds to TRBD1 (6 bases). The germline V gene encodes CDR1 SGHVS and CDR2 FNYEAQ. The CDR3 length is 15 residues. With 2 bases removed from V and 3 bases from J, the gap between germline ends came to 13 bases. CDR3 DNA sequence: TGTGCCAGCAGCTTATGGGGGCAGGGTGACACTGAAGCTTTCTTT. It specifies CASSLWGQGDTEAFF.

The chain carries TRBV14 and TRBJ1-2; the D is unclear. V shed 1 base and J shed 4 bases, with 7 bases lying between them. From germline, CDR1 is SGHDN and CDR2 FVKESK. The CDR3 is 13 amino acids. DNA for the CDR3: TGTGCCAGCAGCCAAGGGAGGACCTATGGCTACACCTTC. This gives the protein CASSQGRTYGYTF.

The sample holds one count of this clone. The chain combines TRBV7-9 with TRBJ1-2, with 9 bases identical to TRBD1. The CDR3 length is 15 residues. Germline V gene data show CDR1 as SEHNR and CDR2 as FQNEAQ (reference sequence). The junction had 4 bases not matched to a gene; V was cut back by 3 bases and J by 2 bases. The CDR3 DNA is TGTGCCAGCAGCTTTGCGGACAGGGGCAACTATGGCTACACCTTC. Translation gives CASSFADRGNYGYTF.

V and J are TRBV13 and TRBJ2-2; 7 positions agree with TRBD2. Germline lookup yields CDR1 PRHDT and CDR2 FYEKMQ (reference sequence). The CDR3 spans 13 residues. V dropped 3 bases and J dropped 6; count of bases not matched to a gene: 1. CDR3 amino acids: CASSFGGAGELFF. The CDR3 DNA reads TGTGCCAGCAGCTTTGGGGGGGCCGGGGAGCTGTTTTTT.

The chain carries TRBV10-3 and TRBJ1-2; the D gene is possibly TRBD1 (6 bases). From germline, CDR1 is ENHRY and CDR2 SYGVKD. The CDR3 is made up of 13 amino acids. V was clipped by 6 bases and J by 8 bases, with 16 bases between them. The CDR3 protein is CAIRPTGQDGYTF. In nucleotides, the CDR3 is TGTGCCATCAGACCCACAGGGCAGGACGGCTACACCTTC.

The CDR3 coding sequence is TGCAGCGTTGTCAACAGGGGGCTAAAGGGCTACACCTTC. This translates into CSVVNRGLKGYTF. The V call is TRBV29-1, the J call TRBJ1-2, with 9 bases aligning to TRBD1. Germline CDR1 SQVTM, CDR2 ANQGSEA. The length of the CDR3 is 13 residues. V lost 4 bases and J lost 8; bases outside the gene matches: 8.

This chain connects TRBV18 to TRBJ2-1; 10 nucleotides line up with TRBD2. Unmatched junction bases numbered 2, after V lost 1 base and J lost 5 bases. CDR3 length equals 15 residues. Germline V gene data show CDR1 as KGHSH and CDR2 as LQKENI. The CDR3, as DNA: TGTGCCAGCTCACCACGGACTAGCGGCGACAATGAGCAGTTCTTC. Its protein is CASSPRTSGDNEQFF. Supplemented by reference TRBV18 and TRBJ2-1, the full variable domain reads NAGVMQNPRHLVRRRGQEARLRCSPMKGHSHVYWYRQLPEEGLKFMVYLQKENIIDESGMPKERFSAEFPKEGPSILRIQQVVRGDSAAYFCASSPRTSGDNEQFFGPGTRLTVL.

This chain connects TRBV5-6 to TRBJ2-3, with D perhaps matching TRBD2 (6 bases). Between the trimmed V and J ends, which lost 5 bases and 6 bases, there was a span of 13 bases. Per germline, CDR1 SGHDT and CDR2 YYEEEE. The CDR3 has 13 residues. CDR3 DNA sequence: TGTGCCAGCAGAAGGAGGGCGGCGGATACGCAGTATTTT. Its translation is CASRRRAADTQYF.

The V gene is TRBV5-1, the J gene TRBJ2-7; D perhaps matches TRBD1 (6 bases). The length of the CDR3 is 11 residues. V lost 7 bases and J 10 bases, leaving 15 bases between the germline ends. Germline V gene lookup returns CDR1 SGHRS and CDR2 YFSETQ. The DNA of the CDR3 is TGCGCCAGCGGTGAACAGGGAAGACAGTACTTC. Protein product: CASGEQGRQYF.

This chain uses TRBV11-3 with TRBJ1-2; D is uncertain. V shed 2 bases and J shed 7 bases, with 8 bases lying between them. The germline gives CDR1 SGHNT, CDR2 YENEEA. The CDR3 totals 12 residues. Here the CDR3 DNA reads TGTGCCAGCAGCTTAAGCGATGCTGGCTACACCTTC. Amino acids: CASSLSDAGYTF. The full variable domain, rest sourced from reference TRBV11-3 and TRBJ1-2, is EAGVVQSPRYKIIEKKQPVAFWCNPISGHNTLYWYLQNLGQGPELLIRYENEEAVDDSQLPKDRFSAERLKGVDSTLKIQPAELGDSAVYLCASSLSDAGYTFGSGTRLTVV.

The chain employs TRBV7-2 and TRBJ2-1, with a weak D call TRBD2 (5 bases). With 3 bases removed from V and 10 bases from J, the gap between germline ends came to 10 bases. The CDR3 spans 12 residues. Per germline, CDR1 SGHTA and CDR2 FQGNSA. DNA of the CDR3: TGTGCCAGCAGCTTCTCCTCGGGGGAGCAGTTCTTC. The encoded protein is CASSFSSGEQFF.

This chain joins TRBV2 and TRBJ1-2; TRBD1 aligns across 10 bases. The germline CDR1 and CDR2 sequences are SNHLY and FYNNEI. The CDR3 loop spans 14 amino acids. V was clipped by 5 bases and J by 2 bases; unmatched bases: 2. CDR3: CASSPGQGNYGYTF. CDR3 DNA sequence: TGTGCCAGCAGTCCGGGACAGGGGAACTATGGCTACACCTTC.

DNA of the CDR3: TGTGCCAGCAGCTTGGCCCACGCGATAACAGGTCTCTCCTACGAGCAGTACTTC. It is translated as CASSLAHAITGLSYEQYF. The rearrangement links TRBV5-5 to TRBJ2-7, with TRBD1 as a possible D gene (5 bases). CDR3 size: 18 residues. The germline V gene encodes CDR1 SGHKS and CDR2 YYEKEE (reference sequence). V was cut by 0 bases and J by 0 bases, with 19 bases left in between.

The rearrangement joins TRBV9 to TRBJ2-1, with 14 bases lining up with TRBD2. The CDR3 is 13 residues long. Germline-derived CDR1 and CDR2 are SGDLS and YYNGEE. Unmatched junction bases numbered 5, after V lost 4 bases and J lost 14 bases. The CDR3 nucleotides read TGTGCCAGCAGCACCGGGACTAGCGGGGGAGAGTTCTTC. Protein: CASSTGTSGGEFF.

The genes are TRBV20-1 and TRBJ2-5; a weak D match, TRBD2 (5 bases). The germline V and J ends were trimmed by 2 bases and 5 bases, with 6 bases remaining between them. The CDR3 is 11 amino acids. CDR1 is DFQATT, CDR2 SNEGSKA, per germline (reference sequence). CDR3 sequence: CSARSGETQYF. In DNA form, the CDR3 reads TGCAGTGCTAGATCGGGGGAGACCCAGTACTTC.

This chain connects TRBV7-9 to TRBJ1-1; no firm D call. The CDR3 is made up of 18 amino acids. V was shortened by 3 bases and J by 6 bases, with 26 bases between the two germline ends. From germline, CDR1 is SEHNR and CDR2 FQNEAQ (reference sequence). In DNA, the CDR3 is TGTGCCAGCAGCTTCCCCTCCACCCTTGACCCGGCGGTCCCTGAAGCTTTCTTT. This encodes CASSFPSTLDPAVPEAFF.

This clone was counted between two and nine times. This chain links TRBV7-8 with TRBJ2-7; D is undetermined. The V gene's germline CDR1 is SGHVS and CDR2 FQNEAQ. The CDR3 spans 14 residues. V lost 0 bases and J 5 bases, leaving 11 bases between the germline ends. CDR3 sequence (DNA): TGTGCCAGCAGCTTAGCGACAAGAATTAACGAGCAGTACTTC. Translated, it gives CASSLATRINEQYF.

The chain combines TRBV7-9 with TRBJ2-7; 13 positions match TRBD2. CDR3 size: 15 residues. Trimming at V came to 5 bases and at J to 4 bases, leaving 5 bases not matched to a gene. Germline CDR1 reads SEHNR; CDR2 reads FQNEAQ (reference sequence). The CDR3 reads CASSVGTSGIYEQYF. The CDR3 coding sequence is TGTGCCAGCAGCGTCGGGACTAGCGGGATTTACGAGCAGTACTTC.

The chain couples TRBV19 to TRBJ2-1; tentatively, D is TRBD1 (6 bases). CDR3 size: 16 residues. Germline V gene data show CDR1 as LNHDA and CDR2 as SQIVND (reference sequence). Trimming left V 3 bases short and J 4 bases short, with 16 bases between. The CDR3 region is CASSIPGHRGYNEQFF. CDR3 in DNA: TGTGCCAGTAGTATCCCGGGACATCGAGGGTACAATGAGCAGTTCTTC.

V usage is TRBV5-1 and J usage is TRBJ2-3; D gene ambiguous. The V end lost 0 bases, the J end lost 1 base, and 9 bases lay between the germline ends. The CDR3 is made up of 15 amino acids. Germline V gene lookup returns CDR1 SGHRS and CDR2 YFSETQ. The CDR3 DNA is TGCGCCAGCAGCTTGGCGGTAGCCGGCACAGATACGCAGTATTTT. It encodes CASSLAVAGTDTQYF.

The DNA of the CDR3 is TGTGCCAGCAGCGGGCAGGCCTATGGCTACACCTTC. Translating gives CASSGQAYGYTF. The chain has TRBV5-6 and TRBJ1-2; D call uncertain. CDR1 and CDR2 from the germline V gene are SGHDT and YYEEEE. CDR3 length: 12 residues. V was pared by 4 bases and J by 4 bases, with 8 bases between.

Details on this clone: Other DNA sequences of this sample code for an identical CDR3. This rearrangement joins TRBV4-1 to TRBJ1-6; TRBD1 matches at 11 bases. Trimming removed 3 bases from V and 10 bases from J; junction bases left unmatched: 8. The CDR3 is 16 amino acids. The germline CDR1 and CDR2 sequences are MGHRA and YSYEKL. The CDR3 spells CASSQAPGQGGSPLHF. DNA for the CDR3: TGCGCCAGCAGCCAGGCACCGGGACAGGGGGGCTCACCCCTCCACTTT.

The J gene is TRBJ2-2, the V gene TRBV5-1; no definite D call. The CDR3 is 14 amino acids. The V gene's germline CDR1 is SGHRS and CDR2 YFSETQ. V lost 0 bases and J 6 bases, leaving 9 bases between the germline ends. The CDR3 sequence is CASSLVSVPGELFF. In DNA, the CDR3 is TGCGCCAGCAGCTTGGTTTCGGTCCCCGGGGAGCTGTTTTTT. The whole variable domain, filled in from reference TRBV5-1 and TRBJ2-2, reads KAGVTQTPRYLIKTRGQQVTLSCSPISGHRSVSWYQQTPGQGLQFLFEYFSETQRNKGNFPGRFSGRQFSNSRSEMNVSTLELGDSALYLCASSLVSVPGELFFGEGSRLTVL.

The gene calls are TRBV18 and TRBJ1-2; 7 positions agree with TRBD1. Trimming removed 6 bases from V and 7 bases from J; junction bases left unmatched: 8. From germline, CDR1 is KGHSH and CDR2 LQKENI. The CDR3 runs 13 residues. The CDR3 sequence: CASSDYRGSGYTF. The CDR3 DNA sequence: TGTGCCAGCTCGGACTACAGGGGTAGTGGCTACACCTTC.

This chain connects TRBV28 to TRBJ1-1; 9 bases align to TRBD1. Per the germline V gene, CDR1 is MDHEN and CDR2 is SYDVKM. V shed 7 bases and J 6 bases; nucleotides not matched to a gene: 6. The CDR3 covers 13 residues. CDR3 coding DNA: TGTGCCAGCACTCCACAGGGGGCTGCTGAAGCTTTCTTT. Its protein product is CASTPQGAAEAFF.

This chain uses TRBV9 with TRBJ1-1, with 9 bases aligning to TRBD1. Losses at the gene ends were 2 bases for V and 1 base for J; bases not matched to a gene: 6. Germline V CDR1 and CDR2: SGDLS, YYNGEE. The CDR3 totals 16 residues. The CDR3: CASSVGTGIGNTEAFF. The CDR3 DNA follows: TGTGCCAGCAGCGTGGGGACAGGGATTGGGAACACTGAAGCTTTCTTT.

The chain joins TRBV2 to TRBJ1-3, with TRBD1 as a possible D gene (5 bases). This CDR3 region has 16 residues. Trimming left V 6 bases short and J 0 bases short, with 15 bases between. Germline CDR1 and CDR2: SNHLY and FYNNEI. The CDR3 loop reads CASSLKGQSSGNTIYF. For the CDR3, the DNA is TGTGCCAGCAGCCTGAAGGGGCAGAGCTCTGGAAACACCATATATTTT.

The CDR3 is CASRYDPGLEGYEQYF. CDR3 bases: TGCGCCAGCAGGTACGATCCGGGACTCGAAGGCTACGAGCAGTACTTC. This chain connects TRBV4-1 to TRBJ2-5; the D gene is possibly TRBD2 (6 bases). TRBJ2-7 matches the DNA end more closely, so the J call is doubtful. The CDR3 extends over 16 amino acids. Germline CDR1 MGHRA, CDR2 YSYEKL.

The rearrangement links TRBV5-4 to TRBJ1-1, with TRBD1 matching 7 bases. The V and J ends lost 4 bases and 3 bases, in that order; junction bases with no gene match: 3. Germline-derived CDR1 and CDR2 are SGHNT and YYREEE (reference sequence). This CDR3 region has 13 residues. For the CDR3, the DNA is TGTGCCAGCAGCGCGGACAGGTACACTGAAGCTTTCTTT. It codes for CASSADRYTEAFF.

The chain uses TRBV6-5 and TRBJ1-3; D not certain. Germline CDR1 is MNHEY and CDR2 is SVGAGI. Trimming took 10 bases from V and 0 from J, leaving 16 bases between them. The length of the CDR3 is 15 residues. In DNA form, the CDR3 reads TGTGCCACCTCTCCGGGATTCTCCTCTGGAAACACCATATATTTT. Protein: CATSPGFSSGNTIYF.

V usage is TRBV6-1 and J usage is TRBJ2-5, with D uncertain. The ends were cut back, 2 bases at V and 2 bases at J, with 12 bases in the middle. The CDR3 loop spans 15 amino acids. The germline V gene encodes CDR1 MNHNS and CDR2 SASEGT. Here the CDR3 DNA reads TGTGCCAGCAGTGAAACCGCCAGAGGACAAGAGACCCAGTACTTC. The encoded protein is CASSETARGQETQYF.